This entry is about one T cell receptor (beta chain). Its antigen is still unknown. These data are taken from a study of Ad26.COV2.S vaccination and SARS-CoV-2 variants. General observations from the study: Vaccine recipients and placebo recipients showed similar non-spike TCR breadth.

Generated by immunoSEQ multiplex PCR, the TCRdb table keeps only in-frame clones and is missing some. Of 380,000 or so clones in the sample, around 89% were seen once. The treatment here: roughly 18 received Ad26.COV2.S at low or high dose, single or two shots; roughly five received placebo; per-sample allocation not given. Sampling was done on day 63 after the first vaccine or placebo injection. The germline V gene has CDR1 SEHNR and CDR2 FQNEAQ (reference sequence). This CDR3 is built from 10 residues. Deletions cut 1 base from V and 10 bases from J, with 2 bases between. The receptor was derived from a person between 18 and 65 years old who received the Ad26.COV2.S COVID-19 vaccine or a placebo. Sequencing used peripheral blood, obtained in a trial of Ad26.COV2.S vaccine versus placebo. V usage is TRBV7-9 and J usage is TRBJ2-1; unclear D gene. The CDR3 DNA reads as TGTGCCAGCAGCTTAGAAGAGCAGTTCTTC. It is translated as CASSLEEQFF.